This is a list of T cell receptor beta chains from one sample in a study of shared clonotypes between healthy human individuals. TCRdb keeps only in-frame clones here, not all; method: immunoSEQ multiplex PCR. The sample includes a few million clones, approximately 94% of them seen just once. The sequencing input was naive CD4+ T cells sorted from blood. These receptors originate from a man between 18 and 29 years old in good health. Each CDR3 is given with its conserved first and last residue. D genes are given only for firm matches. For some rows the clone size is stated as once, few or many, or as a class when expanded; others skip it.

clone size,J gene,D gene,CDR3 length,V gene,CDR3 DNA,CDR3 protein
-,TRBJ1-1,-,14,TRBV29-1,TGCAGCGTTGAATCTGAGGGGGTGAACACTGAAGCTTTCTTT,CSVESEGVNTEAFF
-,TRBJ2-3,TRBD2,15,TRBV28,TGTGCCAGCAGACCAGGGACTAGCGGTTTGGATACGCAGTATTTT,CASRPGTSGLDTQYF
-,TRBJ2-7,-,15,TRBV7-7,TGTGCTAGCAGCTTAAACGAGGGGAGCACCTACGAGCAGTACTTC,CASSLNEGSTYEQYF
-,TRBJ1-3,-,14,TRBV6-5,TGTGCCAGCAAATCCTCTTTCTCTGGAAACACCATATATTTT,CASKSSFSGNTIYF
-,TRBJ2-1,-,16,TRBV7-9,TGTGCCAGCAGCCCCACGGGGGCCAGCTCCTACAATGAGCAGTTCTTC,CASSPTGASSYNEQFF
-,TRBJ1-5,-,12,TRBV28,TGTGCCAGCAGTTTAGGATGGCCGCCCCAGCATTTT,CASSLGWPPQHF
-,TRBJ2-7,TRBD1,14,TRBV6-1,TGTGCCAGCAGTGAGACAGGGATTTCCTACGAGCAGTACTTC,CASSETGISYEQYF
-,TRBJ2-1,TRBD2,15,TRBV11-2,TGTGCCAGCAGCCTGGGACTAGCGGGCGACAATGAGCAGTTCTTC,CASSLGLAGDNEQFF
-,TRBJ2-7,-,14,TRBV29-1,TGCAGCGCTGGATATGGAGGGGGGACCTACGAGCAGTACTTC,CSAGYGGGTYEQYF
-,TRBJ2-7,TRBD1,14,TRBV10-3,TGTGCCATCAGTACCGGGACAGGGGGCTACGAGCAGTACTTC,CAISTGTGGYEQYF
-,TRBJ2-7,-,13,TRBV19,TGTGCCAGTTCTCCCGGAGGCTCCTACGAGCAGTACTTC,CASSPGGSYEQYF
-,TRBJ1-5,-,15,TRBV10-1,TGCGCCAGCAGTGAATCGGGGGGAAGCAATCAGCCCCAGCATTTT,CASSESGGSNQPQHF
-,TRBJ1-5,TRBD1,13,TRBV6-4,TGTGCCAGCAGGAACAGGGGAAAACAGCCCCAGCATTTT,CASRNRGKQPQHF
-,TRBJ2-7,TRBD1,15,TRBV11-2,TGTGCCAGCAGCACCCGGACAGGGGGCTCCTACGAGCAGTACTTC,CASSTRTGGSYEQYF
-,TRBJ2-5,-,11,TRBV18,TGTGCCAGCTCACCAAGCGAGACCCAGTACTTC,CASSPSETQYF
once,TRBJ1-2,TRBD1,17,TRBV14,TGTGCCAGCAGTTCCGGGACAGGAGGAAGGGGGCTCTATGGCTACACCTTC,CASSSGTGGRGLYGYTF
-,TRBJ2-1,TRBD1,12,TRBV5-1,TGCGCCAGCGGGGACAGCTACAATGAGCAGTTCTTC,CASGDSYNEQFF
-,TRBJ2-3,-,17,TRBV4-1,TGCGCCAGCAGCCAAGATCGGACGCTCACTAGCACAGATACGCAGTATTTT,CASSQDRTLTSTDTQYF
-,TRBJ2-2,-,15,TRBV7-6,TGTGCCAGCAGCTTTCAGGGACAGAACACCGGGGAGCTGTTTTTT,CASSFQGQNTGELFF
-,TRBJ2-3,TRBD2,15,TRBV18,TGTGCCAGCTCACCTGAGCGGGGACTTAGAGATACGCAGTATTTT,CASSPERGLRDTQYF
-,TRBJ2-7,-,13,TRBV5-1,TGCGCCAGCAGCCTACCACAGGGCTACGAGCAGTACTTC,CASSLPQGYEQYF
-,TRBJ1-5,-,14,TRBV18,TGTGCCAGCTCACCTGACGGGAGCAATCAGCCCCAGCATTTT,CASSPDGSNQPQHF
-,TRBJ1-2,-,13,TRBV29-1,TGCAGCGTTGAAAGGAGCACTAACTATGGCTACACCTTC,CSVERSTNYGYTF
-,TRBJ2-7,TRBD2,14,TRBV9,TGTGCCAGCAGCGTAGGGACTAGCAATTACGAGCAGTACTTC,CASSVGTSNYEQYF
-,TRBJ1-5,-,14,TRBV19,TGTGCCAGTACCCACAGGGAGGGCAATCAGCCCCAGCATTTT,CASTHREGNQPQHF
-,TRBJ2-7,TRBD1,15,TRBV5-1,TGCGCCAGCAGCTTGGGGGGGACAGGGTCCTACGAGCAGTACTTC,CASSLGGTGSYEQYF
-,TRBJ1-1,-,14,TRBV5-1,TGCGCCAGCAGCGCCGACAGGCTGAACACTGAAGCTTTCTTT,CASSADRLNTEAFF
-,TRBJ2-5,-,14,TRBV27,TGTGCCAGCAGTCCCGGAGCCAGGCAAGAGACCCAGTACTTC,CASSPGARQETQYF
-,TRBJ2-1,TRBD2,17,TRBV4-3,TGCGCCAGCAGCCAAACCCCGGGACTAGGCTCCTACAATGAGCAGTTCTTC,CASSQTPGLGSYNEQFF
-,TRBJ1-1,TRBD1,14,TRBV7-2,TGTGCCAGCAGCGGACGGACAGGGGCGGCTGAAGCTTTCTTT,CASSGRTGAAEAFF
-,TRBJ2-7,-,13,TRBV18,TGTGCCAGCTCACCACATCCACTCTACGAGCAGTACTTC,CASSPHPLYEQYF
-,TRBJ2-3,TRBD1,14,TRBV5-1,TGCGCCAGCAGCTTGGGGGGGACAGCAGATACGCAGTATTTT,CASSLGGTADTQYF
-,TRBJ2-7,TRBD2,15,TRBV7-8,TGTGCCAGCAGCAGCTGGACTAGCGGGAGCTACGAGCAGTACTTC,CASSSWTSGSYEQYF
-,TRBJ2-7,-,16,TRBV18,TGTGCCAGCTCACCAGGGCCCGGGAGAAACCCCCACGAGCAGTACTTC,CASSPGPGRNPHEQYF
once,TRBJ1-4,TRBD1,16,TRBV10-3,TGTGCCATCAGTGAGTCGCTGGACAGGGTGCATGAAAAACTGTTTTTT,CAISESLDRVHEKLFF
-,TRBJ2-7,-,13,TRBV28,TGTGCCAGCAGTTTCCAACGTACCTACGAGCAGTACTTC,CASSFQRTYEQYF
once,TRBJ2-1,-,15,TRBV7-2,TGTGCCAGCAGGATACCGGGGGTATCCTACAATGAGCAGTTCTTC,CASRIPGVSYNEQFF
once,TRBJ2-3,-,16,TRBV9,TGTGCCAGCAGCGTAGCTTGGGGGACCAGCACAGATACGCAGTATTTT,CASSVAWGTSTDTQYF
-,TRBJ2-3,-,15,TRBV7-2,TGTGCCAGCAGCTGGCTGGGCCAAAGCACAGATACGCAGTATTTT,CASSWLGQSTDTQYF
-,TRBJ2-3,-,15,TRBV6-6,TGTGCCAGCAGTTATGCGCATCCGGTCACAGATACGCAGTATTTT,CASSYAHPVTDTQYF
-,TRBJ1-2,-,14,TRBV19,TGTGCCAGTAGTACCACAACAGAAGACTATGGCTACACCTTC,CASSTTTEDYGYTF
once,TRBJ1-1,-,15,TRBV30,TGTGCCTGCAACCTTGCAGGACGTATGAACACTGAAGCTTTCTTT,CACNLAGRMNTEAFF
-,TRBJ2-2,-,16,TRBV5-4,TGTGCCAGCAGCTTGGATAGGGCGGTGGGCACCGGGGAGCTGTTTTTT,CASSLDRAVGTGELFF
-,TRBJ2-7,-,19,TRBV1,TGCACCAGCAGCCCTACTAGCGGGGCCCATCTGAAGCCCTCCTACGAGCAGTACTTC,CTSSPTSGAHLKPSYEQYF
-,TRBJ1-2,-,15,TRBV28,TGTGCCAGCAGTTCCCCGACCTATTCGGCCCATGGCTACACCTTC,CASSSPTYSAHGYTF
-,TRBJ2-1,TRBD1,14,TRBV5-1,TGCGCCAGCAGGACGGGACAGGCTTGGAATGAGCAGTTCTTC,CASRTGQAWNEQFF
once,TRBJ2-1,TRBD2,17,TRBV10-2,TGCGCCAGCAGCCGTCCGAGCCTAGCGGGAGGGCCCCATGAGCAGTTCTTC,CASSRPSLAGGPHEQFF
-,TRBJ1-1,-,11,TRBV20-1,TGCAGCGCAGGTCCGGGGTCTGAAGCTTTCTTT,CSAGPGSEAFF
-,TRBJ1-2,-,14,TRBV9,TGTGCCAGCAATGAGGGGGGAACTAACTATGGCTACACCTTC,CASNEGGTNYGYTF